This is a list of T cell receptor beta chains from one sample in a study of blood T cell repertoires in COVID-19. The data were produced by immunoSEQ multiplex PCR, yet TCRdb's version contains in-frame clones alone and is incomplete. The repertoire holds 30,000 to 35,000 clones, with about 85% as singletons. What was sequenced was peripheral blood. All receptors derive from a human donor with acute or convalescent COVID-19. The donor label of this sample is uncertain. Both conserved end residues are part of each CDR3. Fields, in order: J gene, V gene, CDR3 protein.

TRBJ1-3	TRBV14	CASSQGADRARSGNTIYF
TRBJ1-2	TRBV4-2	CASSPQTGAGYTF
TRBJ2-5	TRBV3-1/TRBV3-2	CASSQDIPGLAGGGGETQYF
TRBJ1-5	TRBV9	CASSTGPGQGFGPQHF
TRBJ1-3	TRBV19	CASSNYRGTSGNTIYF
TRBJ2-7	TRBV9	CASSVDRQTEQYF
TRBJ2-7	TRBV14	CASSPRFSSYEQYF
TRBJ2-3	TRBV20-1	CSASRLAGGTDTQYF
TRBJ2-3	TRBV19	CATQDPDRAPFTDTQYF
TRBJ1-2	TRBV7-9	CASSSTTGPGQATNGYTF
TRBJ2-7	TRBV18	CASSLRTGVDYEQYF
TRBJ1-5	TRBV6-4	CASIGTPRGSNQPQHF
TRBJ1-5	TRBV29-1	CSVEEDRYQPQHF
TRBJ2-4	TRBV7-2	CASSLGLDSPKNIQYF
TRBJ2-1	TRBV10-2	CASSGVPGLANEQFF
TRBJ1-1	TRBV4-2	CASSQKQETGGTEAFF
TRBJ2-1	TRBV3-1/TRBV3-2	CASSQGITGGSEQFF
TRBJ1-5	TRBV3-1/TRBV3-2	CASSDWSGGQPQHF
TRBJ2-1	TRBV28	CASRPDYSNEQFF
TRBJ2-1	TRBV10-3	CAYSGGEGNEQFF
TRBJ2-6	TRBV4-3	CASSQGEQAWGANVLTF
TRBJ1-2	TRBV28	CASSLVGGLSTF
TRBJ2-3	TRBV24-1	CATSGQSSGEADTQYF
TRBJ1-6	TRBV3-1/TRBV3-2	CASSPRGGGDSPLHF
TRBJ2-2	TRBV12-5	CASGLGLVTGELFF
TRBJ2-5	TRBV6-1	CASSELAGGPETQYF
TRBJ2-2	TRBV3-1/TRBV3-2	CASSPLTGLQNTGELFF
TRBJ1-2	TRBV9	CASSVASGSDGYTF
TRBJ1-5	TRBV4-1	CASSQTDPFYSNQPQHF
TRBJ1-1	TRBV11-2	CASSSSKRQGRDTEAFF
TRBJ1-5	TRBV5-1	CASSLGEAGQPQHF
TRBJ2-1	TRBV6-4	CASSPQGLGNNEQFF
TRBJ2-5	TRBV6-2/TRBV6-3	CASSYSWSREEETQYF
TRBJ2-1	TRBV2	CASSKWGTSGSFSSYNEQFF
TRBJ2-5	TRBV10-1	CASSEAGDGETQYF
TRBJ2-3	TRBV9	CASSSGLAGGQDTQYF
TRBJ2-1	TRBV11-2	CASSFVLAGVDEQFF
TRBJ1-2	TRBV5-4	CASSFRDRDSGGYTF
TRBJ1-2	TRBV13	CASRPPLGVAGDYGYTF
TRBJ2-3	TRBV11-2	CASSDRSGSSTDTQYF
TRBJ1-1	TRBV7-2	CASSPGQGNTEAFF
TRBJ1-1	TRBV5-6	CASSYQGAEAFF
TRBJ2-5	TRBV12-3/TRBV12-4	CASSLSGQETQYF
TRBJ1-1	TRBV2	CASSGSGNTEAFF
TRBJ1-2	TRBV28	CASSTRQGYYGYTF
TRBJ1-1	TRBV9	CASSPSGRWDTEAFF
TRBJ2-7	TRBV4-1	CASSLDRVSYEQYF
TRBJ2-1	TRBV6-6	CASSYRGSYNEQFF
TRBJ1-2	TRBV28	CASSLDLGLGQGYYGYTF
TRBJ2-1	TRBV11-2	CASSRLMREQFF
TRBJ2-7	TRBV6-6	CASSYSLASSSYEQYF
TRBJ2-1	TRBV6-4	CASSPTGTSGPTEQFF
TRBJ1-1	TRBV15	CATSRDRQGGITEAFF
TRBJ1-1	TRBV7-9	CASSLGLGSQEAFF
TRBJ1-5	TRBV6-1	CASSDPGGRHNQPQHF